This T cell receptor beta chain was profiled in a study of shared clonotypes between healthy human individuals. Study-wide points: Generally, naive subsets (rather than memory subsets) showed larger estimated richness. Clonotype sharing levels among donors were expected to vary with sequencing depth. Compared with clonotypes that all four donors shared, non-shared clonotypes had lower generation probabilities. The study drew on few donors, limiting represented genetic and exposure-history diversity.

As for this clone: Its cognate antigen is unknown. Other nucleotide sequences in the sample specify the same CDR3.

The CDR3 has 14 residues. Looked up from germline, CDR1 is SGHRS and CDR2 is YFSETQ. J lost 2 bases, V lost 4 bases, and 3 bases had no gene match. Clones were sequenced by immunoSEQ multiplex PCR, and TCRdb holds only the in-frame ones, with some missing. The sample has some 660,000 clones; less than 80% are singletons. The source material was memory CD4+ T cells sorted from blood. Subset given: CD45RA-negative fraction. The chain is built from TRBV5-1 and TRBJ1-3, with 7 bases identical to TRBD1. The clonotype comes from a woman aged 25 to 39 in good health. The CDR3 DNA follows: TGCGCCAGCAGCGCTGGGACAGCTGGAAACACCATATATTTT. Translated, it gives CASSAGTAGNTIYF.